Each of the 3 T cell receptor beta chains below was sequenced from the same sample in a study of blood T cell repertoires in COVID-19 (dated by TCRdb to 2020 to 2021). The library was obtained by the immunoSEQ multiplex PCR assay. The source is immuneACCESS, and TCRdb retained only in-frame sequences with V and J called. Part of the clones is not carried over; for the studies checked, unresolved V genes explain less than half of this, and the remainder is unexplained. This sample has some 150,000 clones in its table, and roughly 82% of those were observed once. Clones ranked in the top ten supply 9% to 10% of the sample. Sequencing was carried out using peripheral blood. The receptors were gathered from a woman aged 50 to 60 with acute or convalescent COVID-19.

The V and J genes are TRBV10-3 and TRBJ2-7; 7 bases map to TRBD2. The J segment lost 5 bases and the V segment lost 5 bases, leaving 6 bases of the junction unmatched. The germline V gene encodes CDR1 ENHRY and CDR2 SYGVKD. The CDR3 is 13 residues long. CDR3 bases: TGTGCCATCAGTAGAGCGGGGCCGAACGAGCAGTACTTC. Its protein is CAISRAGPNEQYF.

CDR3 nucleotide sequence: TGTGCCAGTAGTAGCGAGGCGGGTTTTCGAGAAAAACTGTTTTTT. It specifies CASSSEAGFREKLFF. The chain has TRBV19 and TRBJ1-4, with D unresolved. Germline CDR1 reads LNHDA; CDR2 reads SQIVND (reference sequence). V was shortened by 4 bases and J by 8 bases, with 17 bases between the two germline ends. CDR3 length: 15 amino acids.

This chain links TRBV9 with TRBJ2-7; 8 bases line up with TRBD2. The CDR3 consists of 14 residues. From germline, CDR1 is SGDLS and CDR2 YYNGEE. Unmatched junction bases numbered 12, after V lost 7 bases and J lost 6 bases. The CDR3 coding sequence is TGTGCCAGCGGCGGGAGGCCCCCCGCCCTCGAGCAGTACTTC. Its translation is CASGGRPPALEQYF.